These 20 T cell receptor beta chains originate from one sample sequenced in a study of shared clonotypes between healthy human individuals. Only in-frame clones appear in the TCRdb table, and some are missing; sequencing was by immunoSEQ multiplex PCR. The sample holds a few million clones; 80% to 95% are singletons and the top ten take around 0.35%. Material for sequencing was naive CD4+ T cells from PBMCs. Subset meaning: CD45RA+ positively selected. These receptors were obtained from a man aged 18-30 years in good health. Some clones in this sample may be carry-over from other donors' samples.

This clone was observed a single time. The genes are TRBV15 and TRBJ2-7; TRBD1 agrees at 7 bases. The CDR3 consists of 16 residues. The germline V gene encodes CDR1 LNHNV and CDR2 YYDKDF (reference sequence). J gave up 2 bases and V 3 bases, and 10 bases lay outside the gene matches. CDR3 in amino acids: CATSSEQGFEPYEQYF. For the CDR3, the DNA is TGTGCCACCAGCAGTGAACAGGGGTTTGAGCCCTACGAGCAGTACTTC.

In the case of this clone: Other nucleotide sequences from this sample produce the same CDR3. V is TRBV7-9 and J is TRBJ2-1; 10 bases fit TRBD2. The CDR3 has 16 residues. The J segment lost 4 bases and the V segment lost 5 bases, leaving 8 bases of the junction unmatched. Germline CDR1 is SEHNR and CDR2 is FQNEAQ (reference sequence). This CDR3 is CASSPKGLADYNEQFF. DNA of the CDR3: TGTGCCAGCAGCCCGAAAGGACTAGCGGATTACAATGAGCAGTTCTTC.

The rearrangement joins TRBV5-1 to TRBJ1-2; D is perhaps TRBD1 (6 bases). Trimming took 1 base from V and 7 from J, leaving 11 bases between them. The CDR3 runs 13 residues. CDR1 is SGHRS, CDR2 YFSETQ, per germline. CDR3 DNA: TGCGCCAGCAGCTTGTTACAGGGTTCTGGCTACACCTTC. It codes for CASSLLQGSGYTF.

About this clone: This sample includes further DNA sequences coding for the same CDR3. The chain employs TRBV5-1 and TRBJ2-1; 10 nucleotides match TRBD2. Per germline, CDR1 SGHRS and CDR2 YFSETQ. This CDR3 comprises 15 residues. V trimming: 2 bases; J trimming: 6 bases; junction bases outside the gene matches: 5. The CDR3, as DNA: TGCGCCAGCAGCTTCGGAGCGGGAGGGCTCAATGAGCAGTTCTTC. This encodes CASSFGAGGLNEQFF.

This chain links TRBV25-1 with TRBJ1-1; 7 positions match TRBD1. Germline V gene data show CDR1 as MGHDK and CDR2 as SYGVNS. The CDR3 runs 13 residues. The V and J ends lost 6 bases and 2 bases, in that order; junction bases with no gene match: 3. The CDR3 reads CASRGQANTEAFF. CDR3 nucleotide sequence: TGTGCCAGCAGAGGACAGGCCAACACTGAAGCTTTCTTT.

This chain joins TRBV7-2 and TRBJ1-2; 9 bases line up with TRBD1. Germline V CDR1 and CDR2: SGHTA, FQGNSA. The junction had 4 bases not matched to a gene; V was cut back by 1 base and J by 4 bases. The CDR3 contains 15 residues. The CDR3: CASSLVGQGPYGYTF. The CDR3 DNA reads as TGTGCCAGCAGCTTAGTGGGACAGGGACCCTATGGCTACACCTTC.

This chain uses TRBV5-1 with TRBJ2-7, with a weak D call TRBD1 (6 bases). The CDR3 runs to 14 residues. From germline, CDR1 is SGHRS and CDR2 YFSETQ. V lost 0 bases to trimming and J lost 7 bases, with 14 bases between them. For the CDR3, the DNA is TGCGCCAGCAGCTTGGCCCCCACAGGGTCGGAGCAGTACTTC. Amino acids: CASSLAPTGSEQYF.

The V call is TRBV4-1, the J call TRBJ2-7; 11 bases are shared with TRBD2. There are 16 residues in the CDR3. Germline CDR1 MGHRA, CDR2 YSYEKL. The V and J ends lost 0 bases and 3 bases, in that order; junction bases with no gene match: 4. The CDR3 spells CASSQEPSGRFYEQYF. The CDR3 region has the DNA TGCGCCAGCAGCCAAGAACCTAGCGGGAGGTTCTACGAGCAGTACTTC.

This chain connects TRBV29-1 to TRBJ2-7, with D possibly called TRBD1 or TRBD2 (5 bases each). The CDR3 contains 13 residues. Germline CDR1 and CDR2: SQVTM and ANQGSEA. Trimming removed 7 bases at V and 6 bases at J, with 19 bases between. In DNA, the CDR3 is TGCAGCGCTAACTATGGGGGAGTAGGCGAGCAGTACTTC. This translates into CSANYGGVGEQYF.

The chain is built from TRBV28 and TRBJ1-2; tentative D call: TRBD1 (6 bases). CDR3 length equals 15 residues. The germline gives CDR1 MDHEN, CDR2 SYDVKM. V was trimmed by 2 bases and J by 4 bases, leaving 14 bases between them. The CDR3 spells CASSLEGGGLYGYTF. The CDR3 coding sequence is TGTGCCAGCAGTTTAGAAGGAGGGGGGCTCTATGGCTACACCTTC.

This rearrangement joins TRBV11-2 to TRBJ2-7; D is perhaps TRBD2 (6 bases). Germline V gene sequence: CDR1 SGHAT, CDR2 FQNNGV. V was cut by 1 base and J by 6 bases, with 7 bases left in between. The CDR3 totals 12 residues. The CDR3 spells CASSLATSEQYF. The CDR3 DNA sequence: TGTGCCAGCAGCTTAGCGACTAGCGAGCAGTACTTC.

This chain uses TRBV28 with TRBJ2-1; D gene ambiguous. In germline, CDR1 is MDHEN, CDR2 SYDVKM. The CDR3 has 16 amino acids. V was shortened by 7 bases and J by 2 bases, with 18 bases between the two germline ends. The CDR3 sequence is CASKSFASMAYNEQFF. The CDR3 coding sequence is TGTGCCAGCAAATCCTTCGCGAGTATGGCCTACAATGAGCAGTTCTTC.

The rearrangement uses TRBV28 and TRBJ2-5; D tentatively reads TRBD1 or TRBD2 (5 bases each). The germline V gene encodes CDR1 MDHEN and CDR2 SYDVKM. Trimming shortened V by 11 bases and J by 5 bases, and 15 bases separated the two germline ends. The CDR3 is 12 residues long. CDR3 nucleotides: TGTGCCGGGGGAAGGGATGGGGAGACCCAGTACTTC. This gives the protein CAGGRDGETQYF.

The rearrangement links TRBV7-9 to TRBJ2-7, with TRBD2 matching over 11 bases. The V and J ends lost 5 bases and 6 bases, in that order; junction bases with no gene match: 9. CDR1 SEHNR and CDR2 FQNEAQ come from the germline V gene (reference sequence). The CDR3 spans 15 residues. The CDR3 loop is CASSPTWGTSGEQYF. The CDR3 region has the DNA TGTGCCAGCAGCCCAACCTGGGGGACTAGCGGCGAGCAGTACTTC.

Turning to this clone: This specimen includes other DNA sequences encoding the same CDR3. V gene TRBV2 combines with J gene TRBJ2-1; 13 nucleotides match TRBD2. Germline lookup yields CDR1 SNHLY and CDR2 FYNNEI. V was pared by 5 bases and J by 4 bases, with 2 bases of the junction left unmatched. This CDR3 is built from 15 residues. CDR3 amino acids: CASSRTSGSYNEQFF. CDR3 bases: TGTGCCAGCAGTCGGACTAGCGGGAGTTACAATGAGCAGTTCTTC.

The V call is TRBV7-2, the J call TRBJ2-1; D gene uncertain. Looked up from germline, CDR1 is SGHTA and CDR2 is FQGNSA. Trimming removed 1 base from V and 6 bases from J, with 7 bases in between. The CDR3 is 13 amino acids. The CDR3: CASSLGGSNEQFF. CDR3 DNA sequence: TGTGCCAGCAGCTTAGGAGGAAGCAATGAGCAGTTCTTC.

Only one count was recorded for this clone. The V call is TRBV10-3, the J call TRBJ2-1, with D possibly being TRBD1 (6 bases). Between the trimmed V and J ends, which lost 3 bases and 9 bases, there was a span of 12 bases. CDR3 size: 13 residues. From germline, CDR1 is ENHRY and CDR2 SYGVKD. CDR3 in amino acids: CAISEGGSIEQFF. The DNA of the CDR3 is TGTGCCATCAGTGAAGGGGGTAGCATTGAGCAGTTCTTC.

This CDR3 reads CASSPSGLLYTDTQYF. The CDR3 DNA reads as TGTGCCAGTAGCCCATCGGGACTTCTCTACACAGATACGCAGTATTTT. This chain links TRBV19 with TRBJ2-3; D may be TRBD2 (6 bases). This CDR3 has 16 amino acids. V lost 6 bases to trimming and J lost 2 bases, with 18 bases between them. Germline V gives CDR1 LNHDA, CDR2 SQIVND (reference sequence).

This sequence joins TRBV7-2 and TRBJ1-1; no reliable D call. The CDR3 is made up of 15 amino acids. Between the trimmed V and J ends, which lost 2 bases and 5 bases, there was a span of 15 bases. Germline V CDR1 and CDR2: SGHTA, FQGNSA. CDR3 nucleotide sequence: TGTGCCAGCAGCTTATACCCGGGGATGGGTACTGAAGCTTTCTTT. Translation gives CASSLYPGMGTEAFF. The whole variable domain, filled in from reference TRBV7-2 and TRBJ1-1, reads GAGVSQSPSNKVTEKGKDVELRCDPISGHTALYWYRQSLGQGLEFLIYFQGNSAPDKSGLPSDRFSAERTGGSVSTLTIQRTQQEDSAVYLCASSLYPGMGTEAFFGQGTRLTVV.

V usage is TRBV27 and J usage is TRBJ2-1; 10 bases map to TRBD2. Germline lookup yields CDR1 MNHEY and CDR2 SMNVEV (reference sequence). Trimming removed 2 bases from V and 7 bases from J; junction bases left unmatched: 8. This CDR3 contains 16 residues. CDR3 nucleotide sequence: TGTGCCAGCAGTTTAAGGATTGGACTAGCGGATAATGAGCAGTTCTTC. Its translation is CASSLRIGLADNEQFF.